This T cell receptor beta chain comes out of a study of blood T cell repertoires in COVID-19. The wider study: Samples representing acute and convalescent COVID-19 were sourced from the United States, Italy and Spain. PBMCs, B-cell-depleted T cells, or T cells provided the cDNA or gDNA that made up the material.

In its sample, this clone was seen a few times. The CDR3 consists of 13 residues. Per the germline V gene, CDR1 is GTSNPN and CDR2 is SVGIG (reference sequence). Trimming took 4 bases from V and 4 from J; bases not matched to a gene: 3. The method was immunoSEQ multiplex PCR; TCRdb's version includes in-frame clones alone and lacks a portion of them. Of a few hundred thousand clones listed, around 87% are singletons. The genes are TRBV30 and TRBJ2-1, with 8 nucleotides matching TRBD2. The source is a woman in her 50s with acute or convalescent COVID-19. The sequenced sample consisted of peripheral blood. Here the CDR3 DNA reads TGTGCCTGGAAAGCTAGCGGGTACAATGAGCAGTTCTTC. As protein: CAWKASGYNEQFF.